The clone carrying this TCR beta chain was counted many times. No antigen is known for it. RNA transcripts provided the template for amplifying TCR beta CDR3 regions. HTBI primers primed a first-round RT-PCR, and a second-round multiplex PCR followed. MiXCR, run by TCRdb on the multiplex PCR reads, gives a single entry per CDR3 protein. The top ten hold 4.7% of the sample, which has 45,000 to 60,000 distinct CDR3 sequences, more than 40% seen once. The CDR3 is 15 residues long. Trimming cost V 1 base and J 4 bases; bases outside gene matches: 6. The sample originates from a study of Graves' ophthalmopathy and Graves' hyperthyroidism. Points from the study as a whole: With less than 90% sensitivity and roughly 80% specificity, a 13-signature model separated ophthalmopathy from stable hyperthyroidism. Clonotypes were expanded in thyroid at above 0.001 frequency, and most also appeared in blood.

Ophthalmopathy donors' eye disease showed moderate-to-severe activity, CAS of at least 3, NOSPECS of at least 4 and duration under 3 months. PBMCs had their origin in fresh peripheral blood (roughly 10 ml). The sample consisted of peripheral blood. The sequence derives from an adult woman with Graves' ophthalmopathy. The chain combines TRBV12-3 or TRBV12-4 with TRBJ2-5, with 7 bases aligning to TRBD2. The CDR3 DNA sequence: TGTGCCAGCAGTTTAGGGAGCGGGGACGTAGAGACCCAGTACTTC. As protein: CASSLGSGDVETQYF.